The 5 T cell receptor beta chains reported below all come from one sample, sequenced in a study of T-cell memory formation after mild COVID-19. TCRdb re-called the 5' RACE reads through MiXCR, storing one row per CDR3 protein. The sample contains 530,000 or so distinct CDR3 sequences, around a sixth of which appear only once. Material: PBMCs or a T cell subset sorted from them (not recorded which). The receptors come from an adult woman who had mild COVID-19 (a few samples of this study predate the infection). Cell type and time point are not known.

The sample holds a few counts of this clonotype. V and J are TRBV5-4 and TRBJ2-1, with 11 bases lining up with TRBD2. The germline V gene encodes CDR1 SGHNT and CDR2 YYREEE (reference sequence). CDR3 length: 15 residues. J lost 0 bases, V lost 6 bases, and 2 bases had no gene match. CDR3 sequence (DNA): TGTGCCAGCACTAGCGGGGGGCCCTCCTACAATGAGCAGTTCTTC. Translating gives CASTSGGPSYNEQFF. The full variable domain, its missing parts supplied by reference TRBV5-4 and TRBJ2-1, is ETGVTQSPTHLIKTRGQQVTLRCSSQSGHNTVSWYQQALGQGPQFIFQYYREEENGRGNFPPRFSGLQFPNYSSELNVNALELDDSALYLCASTSGGPSYNEQFFGPGTRLTVL.

CDR3 DNA sequence: TGTGCCAGCAGCCCAATTCGAGGGGCCCAAGAGACCCAGTACTTC. It codes for CASSPIRGAQETQYF. The chain recombines TRBV7-9 with TRBJ2-5; D possibly matches TRBD1 or TRBD2 (5 bases each). Trimming removed 5 bases at V and 1 base at J, with 14 bases between. CDR1 SEHNR and CDR2 FQNEAQ come from the germline V gene (reference sequence). The CDR3 extends over 15 amino acids.

This clonotype was detected a few times. This chain uses TRBV12-3 or TRBV12-4 with TRBJ1-1; tentative D call: TRBD1 (6 bases). This CDR3 is built from 15 residues. V lost 5 bases, J lost 0 bases, and 13 bases lay in between. CDR3 sequence (DNA): TGTGCCAGCAGTATAAGACAGGACTTGAACACTGAAGCTTTCTTT. Translating gives CASSIRQDLNTEAFF.

This clonotype was counted only a few times. The rearrangement uses TRBV21-1 and TRBJ2-3; the table's TRBD2 call for D was not verified on the DNA. TRBV21-1 is a known pseudogene. This CDR3 is 16 amino acids long. CDR3 nucleotide sequence: TGTGCCAGCAGCGCGCGACTAGCGGGAGGTACAGATACGCAGTATTTT. It yields the protein CASSARLAGGTDTQYF.

This clonotype was counted between two and nine times. V is TRBV7-3 and J is TRBJ1-1; no definite D call. This CDR3 has 13 amino acids. The V gene's germline CDR1 is SGHTA and CDR2 FQGTGA. The V and J ends lost 2 bases and 3 bases respectively, with 7 bases between them. In DNA, the CDR3 is TGTGCCAGCAGCTTAGTGGCCGACACTGAAGCTTTCTTT. Translation gives CASSLVADTEAFF.